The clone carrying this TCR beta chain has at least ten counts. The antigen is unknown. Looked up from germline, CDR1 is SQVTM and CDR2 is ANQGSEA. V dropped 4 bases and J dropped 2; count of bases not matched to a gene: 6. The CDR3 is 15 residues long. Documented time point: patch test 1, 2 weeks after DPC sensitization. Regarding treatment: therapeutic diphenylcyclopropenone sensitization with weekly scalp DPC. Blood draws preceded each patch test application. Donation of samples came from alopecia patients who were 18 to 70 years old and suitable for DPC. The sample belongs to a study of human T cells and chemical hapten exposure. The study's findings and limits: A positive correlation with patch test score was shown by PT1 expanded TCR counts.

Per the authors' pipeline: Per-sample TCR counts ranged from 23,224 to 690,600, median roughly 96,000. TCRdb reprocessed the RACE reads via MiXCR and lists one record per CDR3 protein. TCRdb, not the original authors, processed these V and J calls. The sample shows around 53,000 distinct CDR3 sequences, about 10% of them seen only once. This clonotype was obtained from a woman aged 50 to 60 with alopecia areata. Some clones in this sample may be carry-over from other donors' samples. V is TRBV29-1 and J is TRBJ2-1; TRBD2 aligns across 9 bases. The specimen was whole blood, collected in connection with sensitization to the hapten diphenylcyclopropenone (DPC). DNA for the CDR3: TGCAGCGTTGGGAATAGCGGGAGCACCTACAATGAGCAGTTCTTC. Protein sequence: CSVGNSGSTYNEQFF.